This T cell receptor beta chain was identified in a study of shared T cell receptors in the human thymus. Sequencing was performed with immunoSEQ multiplex PCR; in TCRdb, only in-frame clones are kept and a portion is missing. Seen here are about 660,000 clones, more than 70% observed once, and the top ten hold approximately 0.0097%. The CDR3 has 17 residues. Looked up from germline, CDR1 is LNHDA and CDR2 is SQIVND (reference sequence). After removal of 6 bases from V and 5 bases from J, the junction contained 15 bases not matched to a gene. The same sample was also used in a study of human thymus T cells. As that report states: Thymic repertoires of unrelated individuals were reported in related research to overlap highly.

The receptor's source is a boy younger than two with a congenital heart defect. The genes are TRBV19 and TRBJ1-2; 10 nucleotides agree with TRBD1. Sequencing used thymocytes. The CDR3 DNA reads as TGTGCCAGTAGCTCTCACGACCTCCGGGACAGGGGATATGGCTACACCTTC. Amino acid sequence: CASSSHDLRDRGYGYTF.